The sequence of this TCR beta chain was determined in a study of cytomegalovirus exposure and HLA in healthy donors. As for the study in general: From HLA-typed donors, an early data release held tens of millions of unique TCRs. Of the donors genotyped, several hundred in all, around 76% fell in the Caucasian-associated ancestry cluster.

With regard to this clone: Its antigen is not known.

In germline, CDR1 is SGHTA, CDR2 FQGNSA. This CDR3 has 13 residues. V was clipped by 1 base and J by 7 bases, with 8 bases between them. PCR amplification relied on 60 Vbeta primers (plus 13 Jbeta primers). Generated by immunoSEQ multiplex PCR, the TCRdb table keeps only in-frame clones and is missing some. The sample has over 100,000 clones, 74% seen once. Findings and limits, study-wide: Cytomegalovirus association was assigned to about 180 TCR beta chains.

Sequencing was done on a sample of PBMCs. This sequence joins TRBV7-2 and TRBJ1-5; D is unresolved. This TCR derives from a human donor in good health. The CDR3 loop reads CASSLVGGQPQHF. The CDR3 DNA is TGTGCCAGCAGCTTAGTGGGAGGACAGCCCCAGCATTTT.